This T cell receptor (beta chain) was found in a study of CD8+ T cells in alopecia areata. The treatment was: oral pan-JAK inhibitor, 5-10 mg twice daily. cDNA reverse transcribed from extracted RNA served as the sequencing template. The assay was immunoSEQ multiplex PCR, and TCRdb's table has in-frame clones only and misses some. The sample shows 170,000 or so clones, roughly 64% of them seen only once. This CDR3 is 14 amino acids long. V dropped 7 bases and J dropped 8; count of bases not matched to a gene: 7. CDR1 and CDR2 (germline): MNHEY, SMNVEV (reference sequence). Findings and limits, study-wide: Expanded CD8+ clones among the top 100, and scalp clonality, were significantly decreased by tofacitinib. Many expanded lesional clones stayed in scalp and blood while on tofacitinib. Clonality exceeded that of normal scalp in lesional scalp, most notably in alopecia totalis/universalis.

Details on this clone: Antigen specificity is unknown.

This TCR was sampled from a human donor with alopecia areata. V gene TRBV27 combines with J gene TRBJ2-1, with 11 bases aligning to TRBD1. The sample was CD8+ T cells sorted from blood, taken at week 24, from a patient treated with tofacitinib. The CDR3 DNA sequence: TGTGCCAGCACAGGACAGGGGGCAATCCATGAGCAGTTCTTC. Translation gives CASTGQGAIHEQFF.